This T cell receptor (beta chain) was documented in a study of T cell responses to AZD1222 COVID-19 vaccine. Findings and limits, study-wide: Spike-specific TCR breadth and depth were elevated following two AZD1222 doses. Females made up more of the donors, who were largely white British, and clonal diversity may have come out too low. Variant regions that are unmutated are reportedly the target of nearly half of spike-specific TCRs.

Regarding this clone: The antigen remains undetermined. At one of its ends the junction is not consistent with the germline gene, which may arise from a read error.

This CDR3 is 14 amino acids long. The germline gives CDR1 MNHEY, CDR2 SVGAGI. Produced via immunoSEQ multiplex PCR; TCRdb's table is partial and in-frame only. The data show about 180,000 clones, about 87% seen once. This chain connects TRBV6-5 to TRBJ2-7; D possibly matches TRBD1 or TRBD2 (5 bases each). Material: peripheral blood, obtained 28 days after the second dose of the MenACWY control vaccine. This clonotype was sampled from an adult who received the MenACWY meningococcal vaccine as a control. CDR3 amino acids: CATSTLGATYEQYF. CDR3 sequence (DNA): TGTGCCACCAGTACGCTCGGGGCCACCTACGAGCAGTACTTC.